The rows below give T cell receptor beta chains drawn from one sample of a study of blood T cell repertoires in COVID-19. TCRdb keeps only in-frame clones here, not all; method: immunoSEQ multiplex PCR. The data contain roughly 23,000 clones, roughly nine tenths of them singletons. The sample comprised peripheral blood. These receptors all stem from a man between 65 and 80 years old with COVID-19, enrolled during active disease. The conserved cysteine and the conserved F or W are not part of the CDR3 here. Each record gives: J gene, V gene, CDR3 protein.

TRBJ2-1 TRBV7-9 ASSLLGHGKDNEQF
TRBJ2-3 TRBV11-2 ASSLVRADTQY
TRBJ1-2 TRBV12-3/TRBV12-4 ASSGQGQGYT
TRBJ2-1 TRBV4-1 ASSQGPESYNEQF
TRBJ2-3 TRBV30 AWSWGRDVLQWGTDTQY
TRBJ2-2 TRBV7-2 ASSPRQGSGTGELF
TRBJ2-1 TRBV11-2 ASSFRGTFYNEQF
TRBJ1-4 TRBV5-5 ASSLGPRLEKLF
TRBJ2-3 TRBV7-6 ASSSAGGLDTQY
TRBJ2-3 TRBV6-5 ASSGTTTDTQY
TRBJ1-1 TRBV5-1 ASSMAGGANTEAF
TRBJ2-1 TRBV7-9 ASRREGLAGAYNEQF
TRBJ1-2 TRBV12-2 ASRLFCYGYT
TRBJ2-3 TRBV10-3 AISESLGGRDTQY
TRBJ1-4 TRBV14 ASSQDRGSNEKLF
TRBJ1-2 TRBV18 ASSPSRVNYGYT
TRBJ1-2 TRBV29-1 SVEAGRRDGYT
TRBJ2-4 TRBV29-1 SARDGDSIQY
TRBJ2-5 TRBV7-2 ASSLRGRETQY
TRBJ2-1 TRBV2 LAGGRYNEQF
TRBJ2-1 TRBV2 ASSQTGTGVQSSYNEQF
TRBJ1-2 TRBV5-6 ASSLPEGSLYGYT
TRBJ1-2 TRBV5-4 ASSFRGSNYGYT
TRBJ2-2 TRBV2 ASRIAGGYTGELF
TRBJ2-2 TRBV12-5 ASGLARGSVNTGELF
TRBJ2-7 TRBV29-1 SVQLSYEQY
TRBJ2-7 TRBV30 AWSVGQGADEQY
TRBJ1-4 TRBV2 ASRRSGGSGVNEKLF
TRBJ2-7 TRBV5-8 ASSFSDRDYEQY
TRBJ2-5 TRBV5-8 ASSLLETQY
TRBJ1-1 TRBV6-7 ASIVGQVNTEAF
TRBJ2-7 TRBV5-5 ASSLDLQGSYEQY
TRBJ2-1 TRBV6-5 ASSYSGNEQF
TRBJ2-1 TRBV2 ASSETSGRYSEQF
TRBJ1-2 TRBV4-2 ASSEGTGGGNYGYT
TRBJ2-7 TRBV12-3/TRBV12-4 ASSQRDSYEQY
TRBJ1-5 TRBV7-8 ASSQSLRYSNQPQH
TRBJ1-2 TRBV6-5 ASSRRSLNYGYT
TRBJ1-1 TRBV7-9 ASSLDWANTEAF
TRBJ2-7 TRBV5-1 ASSLEQGRYEQY
TRBJ1-6 TRBV7-2 ASSLGTGQGAAASPLH
TRBJ2-7 TRBV5-1 ASSLANSYEQY
TRBJ1-3 TRBV5-1 ASSARSEGNTIY
TRBJ2-5 TRBV11-3 ASSLGPGETQY
TRBJ1-4 TRBV19 ASRQGSLHEKLF
TRBJ1-5 TRBV4-2 ASSQEGDIQPQH
TRBJ2-2 TRBV18 ASSPFAGVTGELF
TRBJ2-2 TRBV3-1/TRBV3-2 ASSQRTSGSHTGELF
TRBJ2-5 TRBV19 ATTGMGETQY
TRBJ1-1 TRBV6-5 ASSWVGANTEAF
TRBJ2-7 TRBV29-1 SSSQGGHEQY
TRBJ2-5 TRBV7-9 ASSSYRGTETQY
TRBJ2-1 TRBV5-3 ARSLLPSGGHNEQF
TRBJ2-1 TRBV6-5 ASIQEAGRYNEQF
TRBJ2-2 TRBV3-1/TRBV3-2 ARSLSRLAGGPIGELF
TRBJ1-3 TRBV11-2 ASSTGQTSGNTIY
TRBJ2-1 TRBV7-2 ASSLSSSGVYNEQF